Listed below are T cell receptor beta chains from one sample, sequenced in a study of T cells in Graves' hyperthyroidism and ophthalmopathy. TCRdb used MiXCR to reprocess the multiplex PCR reads, holding one entry per CDR3 protein. Of 500,000 to 550,000 distinct CDR3 sequences listed, less than 20% were seen once; the top ten hold about 45%. Sequencing was carried out using blood. The receptors derive from a man aged 40-50 years with Graves' ophthalmopathy. Both conserved end residues are part of each CDR3. D genes are given only for firm matches. Size tells how often a clone was seen (once, few, many) or the class of an expanded clone, and some rows leave it out.

>TRBJ1-1|few|TRBV10-3|-
TGTGCCACCGAAGGGGACTTGAACACTGAAGCTTTCTTT
CATEGDLNTEAFF
>TRBJ1-5|-|TRBV7-9|-
TGTGCCAGCAGCTTATACCGAGATCAGCCCCAGCATTTT
CASSLYRDQPQHF
>TRBJ1-1|-|TRBV25-1|-
TGTGCCAGCAGTGCAATAGTGGCGGGTGAAGCTTTCTTT
CASSAIVAGEAFF
>TRBJ2-7|few|TRBV28|-
TGTGCCAGCAGTTCCGGGACCGACGAGCAGTACTTC
CASSSGTDEQYF
>TRBJ1-1|-|TRBV10-3|TRBD1
TGTGCCATCAGCAGACAGGGTAAATACGCGGCTTTCTTT
CAISRQGKYAAFF
>TRBJ2-1|few|TRBV12-3/TRBV12-4|-
TGTGCCAGCAGCCCTCTTATTGAGCAGTTCTTC
CASSPLIEQFF
>TRBJ1-5|-|TRBV4-1|-
TGCGCCAGCAGCCAAGATCGACGGAATCAGCCCCAGCATTTT
CASSQDRRNQPQHF
>TRBJ1-2|-|TRBV6-2/TRBV6-3|-
TGTGCCAGCAGTTACTCGGGGTTCGGACAGCGGTCGTGGGGCTACACCTTC
CASSYSGFGQRSWGYTF
>TRBJ1-1|few|TRBV29-1|-
TGCAGCCTGAGGCAGGGTTCCATGAACACTGAAGCTTTCTTT
CSLRQGSMNTEAFF
>TRBJ2-6|few|TRBV11-2|-
TGTGCCAGCAGCCCCTACCGAGGGGCTGGGGCCAACGTCCTGACTTTC
CASSPYRGAGANVLTF
>TRBJ1-2|once|TRBV20-1|-
TGCAGTGCTAGAGCGGTAAACTATGGCTACACCTTC
CSARAVNYGYTF
>TRBJ2-1|-|TRBV18|-
TGTGCCAGCTCACCAACGGCAGGGCTGTTGAATGGGCAGTTCTTC
CASSPTAGLLNGQFF
>TRBJ2-3|-|TRBV7-3|TRBD2
TGCGCCAGCAGCAGCCTGGGACTAGCGGGGCGAGATACGCAGTATTTT
CASSSLGLAGRDTQYF
>TRBJ2-1|few|TRBV4-1|TRBD2
TGCGCCAGCAGCTACCTAGCGGGGCAGACCTACAATGAGCAGTTCTTC
CASSYLAGQTYNEQFF
>TRBJ2-3|-|TRBV4-1|TRBD2
TGCGCCAGCAGCCAAGGTCCCCTAGCGGGGGATACCACAGATACGCAGTATTTT
CASSQGPLAGDTTDTQYF
>TRBJ2-3|many|TRBV28|-
TGTGCCAGCAGTTTAGGTATCAGGGGAGATACGCAGTATTTT
CASSLGIRGDTQYF
>TRBJ2-7|few|TRBV3-1|-
TGTGCCAGCAGCCAAATCGCGAGGGATCACGCCTACGAGCAGTACTTC
CASSQIARDHAYEQYF
>TRBJ2-7|many|TRBV5-1|TRBD1
TGTGCCAGCAGTGCCGGGACAGGGGGCGGCGAGCAGTACTTC
CASSAGTGGGEQYF
>TRBJ2-3|few|TRBV28|-
TGTGCCAGCAGTGCCCGGGGAGTTGCAGATACGCAGTATTTT
CASSARGVADTQYF
>TRBJ2-2|few|TRBV4-2|-
TGTGCCAGCAGCTGGTCCGGGGAGCTGTTTTTT
CASSWSGELFF
>TRBJ1-1|few|TRBV6-1|-
TGTGCCAGCAGCATAGGGACACTAAGTATGAACACTGAAGCTTTCTTT
CASSIGTLSMNTEAFF
>TRBJ2-7|-|TRBV25-1|-
TGTGCCAGCAGTGAACCTGCCGTAGTCGAGCAGTACTTC
CASSEPAVVEQYF
>TRBJ2-2|-|TRBV5-1|-
TGCGCCAGCATACAGGCGAACACCGGGGAGCTGTTTTTT
CASIQANTGELFF
>TRBJ2-1|few|TRBV20-1|-
TGCAGTGCCCCTACCGGCAATGAGCAGTTCTTC
CSAPTGNEQFF
>TRBJ2-4|many|TRBV3-1|-
TGTGCCAGCAGCCAAGAGAGACTAGTTCGCATTCAGTACTTC
CASSQERLVRIQYF
>TRBJ1-6|-|TRBV27|-
TGTGCCAGCAGTTTAAGTCCCCATTCACCCCTCCACTTT
CASSLSPHSPLHF
>TRBJ1-1|many|TRBV5-1|-
TGTGCCAGCAGCTTTGTCATGAACACTGAAGCTTTCTTT
CASSFVMNTEAFF
>TRBJ1-3|-|TRBV3-1|-
TGTGCCAGCAGCCAAGAGCTGGCCGGACGACGTGGAAACACCATATATTTT
CASSQELAGRRGNTIYF
>TRBJ2-7|few|TRBV2|-
TGTGCCGGTCTCCGGGACCGATCCTCGGGGGACTACGAGCAGTACTTC
CAGLRDRSSGDYEQYF
>TRBJ2-7|few|TRBV7-3|-
TGTGCCAGCAGCTCCACACCCACCAGGGAGCAGTACTTC
CASSSTPTREQYF
>TRBJ1-2|few|TRBV12-3/TRBV12-4|-
TGTGCCAGCAGTTTAGCGCTGGGGGGGCTAAACTATGGCTACACCTTC
CASSLALGGLNYGYTF
>TRBJ1-1|few|TRBV30|-
TGTGCCTGGAGCACCGGGCCGGGGAGGGGAAGCACTGAAGCTTTCTTT
CAWSTGPGRGSTEAFF
>TRBJ2-3|few|TRBV5-1|TRBD2
TGCGCCAGCAGCAGGTGGGGGACTAGCGGCACAGATACGCAGTATTTT
CASSRWGTSGTDTQYF
>TRBJ2-3|-|TRBV7-8|-
TGTGCCAGCAGCTTAGGGGACTTCTCCCCCGATACGCAGTATTTT
CASSLGDFSPDTQYF
>TRBJ2-3|many|TRBV5-1|-
TGCGCCAGCAGCCCAGGGGAGGAGGATACGCAGTATTTT
CASSPGEEDTQYF
>TRBJ2-6|-|TRBV18|TRBD2
TGTGCCAGCTCACCGGCGGGGGGCTGGGCCAACGTCCTGACTTTC
CASSPAGGWANVLTF
>TRBJ1-1|few|TRBV7-8|-
TGTGCCAGCAGCTTAGGCATTAGGAGGCAGAGGATGAACACTGAAGCTTTCTTT
CASSLGIRRQRMNTEAFF
>TRBJ2-7|many|TRBV28|TRBD2
TGTGCCAGCAGCCGAACCGCGGGAGGGATCTCCTACGAGCAGTACTTC
CASSRTAGGISYEQYF
>TRBJ1-1|once|TRBV5-1|-
TGCGCCAGCAGCTTGGCCGATCAGGGTGGCACTGAAGCTTTCTTT
CASSLADQGGTEAFF
>TRBJ2-5|many|TRBV27|TRBD2
TGTGCCAGCAGCACTAGCGGGGCTGAGACCCAGTACTTC
CASSTSGAETQYF
>TRBJ2-4|many|TRBV11-2|TRBD2
TGTGCCAGCAGAGCGGGGGAAATGATGCACATTCAGTACTTC
CASRAGEMMHIQYF
>TRBJ2-7|many|TRBV30|TRBD2
TGTGCCTGGAACTCAGGGTCGGGTTTGGCGGCTAGCGGGAGTCTTTACGAGCAGTACTTC
CAWNSGSGLAASGSLYEQYF